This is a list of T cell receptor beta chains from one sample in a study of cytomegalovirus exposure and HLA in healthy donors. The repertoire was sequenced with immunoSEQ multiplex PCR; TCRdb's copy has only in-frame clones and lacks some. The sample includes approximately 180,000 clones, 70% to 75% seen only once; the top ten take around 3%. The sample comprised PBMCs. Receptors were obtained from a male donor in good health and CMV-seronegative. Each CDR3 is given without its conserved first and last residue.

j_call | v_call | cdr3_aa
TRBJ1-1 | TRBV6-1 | ASSEESRMNTEAF
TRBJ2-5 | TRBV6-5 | ASRYSGRAEETQY
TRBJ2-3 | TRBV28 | ASNLFGATDTQY
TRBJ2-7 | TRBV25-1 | ASGGARTYEQY
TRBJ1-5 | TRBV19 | ASSGAGNRISNQPQH
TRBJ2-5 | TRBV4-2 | ASSQGSGTEETQY
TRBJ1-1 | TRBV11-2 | ASSLDQGASAF
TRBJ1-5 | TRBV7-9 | ASSLGLDQPQH
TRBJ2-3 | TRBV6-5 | ASGAGGTSTDTQY
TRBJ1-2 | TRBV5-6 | ASSTRDRVRNGYT
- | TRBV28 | ASRNGRSYEQY
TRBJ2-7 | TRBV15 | ATSLNVAVRSYEQY
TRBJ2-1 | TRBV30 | AWSATGNEQF
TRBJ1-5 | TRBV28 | ASSPRALGGNQPQH
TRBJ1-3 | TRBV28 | ASSGGRSGNTIY
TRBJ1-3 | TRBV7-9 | ASSWGQGSGNTIY
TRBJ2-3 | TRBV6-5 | ASSYLAGGSTDTQY
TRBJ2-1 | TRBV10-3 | AISEEVYNEQF
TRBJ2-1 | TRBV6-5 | ATTGYRNEQF
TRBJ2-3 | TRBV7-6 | ASSLAVGGTDTQY
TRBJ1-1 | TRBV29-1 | SVEGGVTEAF
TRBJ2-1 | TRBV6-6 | ASRIAGGPYNEQF
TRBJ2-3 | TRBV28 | ASSTSGSTDTQY
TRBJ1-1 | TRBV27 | ASSLSGGGTEAF
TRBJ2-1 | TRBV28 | ASSLREGYNEQF
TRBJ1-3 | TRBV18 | ASSPRDSSGNTIY
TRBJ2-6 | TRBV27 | ASSPVSSGANVLT
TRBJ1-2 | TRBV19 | ASGTDGYT
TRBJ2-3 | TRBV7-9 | ASSTGDTQY
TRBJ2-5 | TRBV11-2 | ASSLDQEAQY
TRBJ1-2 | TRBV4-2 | ASSQEETSGYT
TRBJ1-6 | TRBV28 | ASSFMGTGTSPLH
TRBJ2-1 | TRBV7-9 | ASSPTSGGRSSYNEQF